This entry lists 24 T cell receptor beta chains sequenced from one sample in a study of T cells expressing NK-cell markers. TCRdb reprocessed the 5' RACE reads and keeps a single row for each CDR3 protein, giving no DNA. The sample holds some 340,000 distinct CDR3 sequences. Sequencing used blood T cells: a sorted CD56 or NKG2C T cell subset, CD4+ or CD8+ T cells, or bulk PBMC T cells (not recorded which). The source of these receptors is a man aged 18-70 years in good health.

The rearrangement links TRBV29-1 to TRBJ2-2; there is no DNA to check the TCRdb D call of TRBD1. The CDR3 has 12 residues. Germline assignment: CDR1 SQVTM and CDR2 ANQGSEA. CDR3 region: CSVRDRPGELFF.

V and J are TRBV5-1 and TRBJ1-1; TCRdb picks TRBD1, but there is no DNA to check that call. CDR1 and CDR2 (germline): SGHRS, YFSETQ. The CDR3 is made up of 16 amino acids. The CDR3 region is CASSNRGRGVGTEAFF. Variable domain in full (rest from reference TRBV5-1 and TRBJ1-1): KAGVTQTPRYLIKTRGQQVTLSCSPISGHRSVSWYQQTPGQGLQFLFEYFSETQRNKGNFPGRFSGRQFSNSRSEMNVSTLELGDSALYLCASSNRGRGVGTEAFFGQGTRLTVV.

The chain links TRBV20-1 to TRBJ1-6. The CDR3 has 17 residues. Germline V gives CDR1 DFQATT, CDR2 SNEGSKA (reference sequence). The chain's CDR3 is CSAKVVPPPAYNSPLHF.

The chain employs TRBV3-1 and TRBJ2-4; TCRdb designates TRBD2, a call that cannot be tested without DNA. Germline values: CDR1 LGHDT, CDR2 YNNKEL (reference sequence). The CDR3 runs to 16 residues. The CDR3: CASSQRGLEAKNIQYF.

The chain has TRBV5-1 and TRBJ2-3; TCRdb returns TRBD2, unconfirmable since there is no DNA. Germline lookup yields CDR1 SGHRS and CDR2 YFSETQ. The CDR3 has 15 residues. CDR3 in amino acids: CASSPRLAGGQAQYF.

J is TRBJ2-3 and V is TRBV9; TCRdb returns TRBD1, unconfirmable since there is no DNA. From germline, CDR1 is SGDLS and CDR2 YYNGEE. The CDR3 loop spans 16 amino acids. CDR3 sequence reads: CASSVRGKSSTDTQYF.

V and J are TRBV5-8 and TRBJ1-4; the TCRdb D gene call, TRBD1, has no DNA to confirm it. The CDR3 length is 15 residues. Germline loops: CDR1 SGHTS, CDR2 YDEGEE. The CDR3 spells CASSLEGQANEKLFF.

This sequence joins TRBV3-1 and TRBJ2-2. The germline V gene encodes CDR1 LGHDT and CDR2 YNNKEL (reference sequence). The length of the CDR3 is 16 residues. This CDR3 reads CASSQRGSGNTGELFF.

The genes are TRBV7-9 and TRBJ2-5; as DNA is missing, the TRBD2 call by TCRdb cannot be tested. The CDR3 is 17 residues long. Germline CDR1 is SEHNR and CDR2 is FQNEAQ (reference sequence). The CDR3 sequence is CASSLALASGYQETQYF.

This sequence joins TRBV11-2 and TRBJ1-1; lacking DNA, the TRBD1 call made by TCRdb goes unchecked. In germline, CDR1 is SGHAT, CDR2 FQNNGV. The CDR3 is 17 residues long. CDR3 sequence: CASSPHRGRDQNTEAFF.

The CDR3 reads CASSKGDSRTGELFF. J is TRBJ2-2 and V is TRBV21-1; there is no DNA to check the TCRdb D call of TRBD1. TRBV21-1 is noted as a pseudogene. The CDR3 runs to 15 residues.

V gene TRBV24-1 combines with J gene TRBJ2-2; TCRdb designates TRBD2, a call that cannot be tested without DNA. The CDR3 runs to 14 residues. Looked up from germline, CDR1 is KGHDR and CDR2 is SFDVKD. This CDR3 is CATSSSGPRGELFF.

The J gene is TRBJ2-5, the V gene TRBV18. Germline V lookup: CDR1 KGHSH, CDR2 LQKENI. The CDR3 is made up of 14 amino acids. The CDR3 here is CASSLQVQQETQYF.

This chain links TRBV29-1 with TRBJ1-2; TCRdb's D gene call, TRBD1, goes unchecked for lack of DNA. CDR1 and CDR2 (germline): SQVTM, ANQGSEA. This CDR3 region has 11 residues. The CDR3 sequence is CSTGGNYGYTF.

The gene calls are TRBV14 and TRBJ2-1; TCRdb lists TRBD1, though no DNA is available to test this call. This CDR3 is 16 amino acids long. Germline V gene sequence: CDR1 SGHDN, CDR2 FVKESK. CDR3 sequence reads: CASSRPGTGLVGEQFF. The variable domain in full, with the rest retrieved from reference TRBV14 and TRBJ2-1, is EAGVTQFPSHSVIEKGQTVTLRCDPISGHDNLYWYRRVMGKEIKFLLHFVKESKQDESGMPNNRFLAERTGGTYSTLKVQPAELEDSGVYFCASSRPGTGLVGEQFFGPGTRLTVL.

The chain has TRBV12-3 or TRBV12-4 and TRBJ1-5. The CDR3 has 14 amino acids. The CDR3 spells CASSLWDSGSPQHF.

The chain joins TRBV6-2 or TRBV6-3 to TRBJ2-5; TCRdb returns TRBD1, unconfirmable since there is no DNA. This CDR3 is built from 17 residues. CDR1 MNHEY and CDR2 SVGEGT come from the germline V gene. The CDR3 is CASSYGPGAGGGETQYF.

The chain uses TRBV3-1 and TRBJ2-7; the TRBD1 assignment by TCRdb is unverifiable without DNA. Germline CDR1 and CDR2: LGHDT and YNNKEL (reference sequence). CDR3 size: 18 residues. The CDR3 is CASSQSLNRDRGAYEQYF.

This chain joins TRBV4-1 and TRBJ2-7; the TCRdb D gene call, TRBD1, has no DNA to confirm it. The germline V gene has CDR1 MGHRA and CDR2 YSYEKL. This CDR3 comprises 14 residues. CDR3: CASSLRDRGHEQYF.

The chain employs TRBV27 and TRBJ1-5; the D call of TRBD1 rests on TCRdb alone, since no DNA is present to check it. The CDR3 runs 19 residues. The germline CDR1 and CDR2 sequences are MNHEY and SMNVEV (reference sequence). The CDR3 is CASSSYSSRGNNSNQPQHF.

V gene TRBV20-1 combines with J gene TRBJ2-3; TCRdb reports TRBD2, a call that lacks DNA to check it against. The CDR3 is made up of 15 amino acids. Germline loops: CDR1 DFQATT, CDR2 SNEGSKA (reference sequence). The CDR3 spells CSARGWGGGLDTQYF.

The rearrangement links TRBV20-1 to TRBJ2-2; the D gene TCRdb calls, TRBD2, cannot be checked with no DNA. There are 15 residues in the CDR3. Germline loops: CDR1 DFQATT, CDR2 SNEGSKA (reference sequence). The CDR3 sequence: CSASRSGGNTGELFF.

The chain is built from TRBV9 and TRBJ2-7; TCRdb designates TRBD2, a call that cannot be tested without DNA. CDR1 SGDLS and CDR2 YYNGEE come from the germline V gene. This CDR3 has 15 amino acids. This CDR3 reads CASSVGRGGDYEQYF.

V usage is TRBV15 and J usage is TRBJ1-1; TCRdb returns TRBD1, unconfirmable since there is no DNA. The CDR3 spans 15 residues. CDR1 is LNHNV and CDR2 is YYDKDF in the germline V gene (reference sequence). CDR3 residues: CATSRDIQVNTEAFF.